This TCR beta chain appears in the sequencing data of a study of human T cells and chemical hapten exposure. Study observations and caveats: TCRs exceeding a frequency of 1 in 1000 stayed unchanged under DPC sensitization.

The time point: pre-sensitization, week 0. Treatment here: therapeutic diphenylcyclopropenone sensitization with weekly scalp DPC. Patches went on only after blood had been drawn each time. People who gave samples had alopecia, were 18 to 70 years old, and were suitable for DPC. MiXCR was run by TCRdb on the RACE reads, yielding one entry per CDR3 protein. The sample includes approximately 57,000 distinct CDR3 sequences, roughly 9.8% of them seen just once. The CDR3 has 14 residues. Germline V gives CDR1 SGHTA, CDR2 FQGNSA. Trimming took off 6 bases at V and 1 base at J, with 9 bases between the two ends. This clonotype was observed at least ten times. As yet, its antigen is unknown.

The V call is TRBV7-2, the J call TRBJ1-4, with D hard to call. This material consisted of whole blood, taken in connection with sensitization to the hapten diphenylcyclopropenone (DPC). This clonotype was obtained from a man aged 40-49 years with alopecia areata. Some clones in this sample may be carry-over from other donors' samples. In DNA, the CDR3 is TGTGCCAGCAGTCTAACGGGAACTAATGAAAAACTGTTTTTT. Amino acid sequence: CASSLTGTNEKLFF.